These 22 T cell receptor beta chains were sequenced from one sample in a study of T-cell reconstitution after alpha-beta-depleted transplantation in children. Preparing the TCRbeta library involved the use of unique molecular identifiers. TCRdb reprocessed the PCR reads via MiXCR and lists one record per CDR3 protein. The repertoire holds 250,000 to 400,000 distinct CDR3 sequences, with more than 20% as singletons. This specimen was PBMCs, mostly from graft donor cells, taken 180 days after TCRalphabeta/CD19-depleted stem cell transplant. The receptor source for this set is a male patient between 5 and 17 years old who had a stem cell transplant for acute lymphoblastic leukemia, so the T cells may come from the graft donor.

J is TRBJ1-2 and V is TRBV7-9, with 8 bases that match TRBD1. Germline CDR1 and CDR2: SEHNR and FQNEAQ (reference sequence). The CDR3 loop spans 14 amino acids. V shed 6 bases and J 3 bases; nucleotides not matched to a gene: 6. CDR3 DNA: TGTGCCAGCAGGGGGACAGGAACTTACTATGGCTACACCTTC. Protein: CASRGTGTYYGYTF.

The sample holds a few counts of this clonotype. This chain links TRBV12-3 or TRBV12-4 with TRBJ1-6, with D possibly being TRBD1 (6 bases). Trimming cost V 3 bases and J 8 bases, with 11 bases left between them. This CDR3 has 14 amino acids. This CDR3 reads CASSLRGDDSPLHF. The CDR3 DNA is TGTGCCAGCAGTTTGAGGGGGGATGATTCACCCCTCCACTTT.

The chain links TRBV5-1 to TRBJ1-1, with D perhaps matching TRBD1 (6 bases). The germline gives CDR1 SGHRS, CDR2 YFSETQ. The V end lost 5 bases, the J end lost 11 bases, and 13 bases lay between the germline ends. CDR3 length: 11 residues. For the CDR3, the DNA is TGCGCCAGCAGAGGTGGCGGGGGCGCTTTCTTT. Translated: CASRGGGGAFF.

This clonotype was seen a few times. The rearrangement joins TRBV25-1 to TRBJ2-2; no clear D gene. Germline lookup yields CDR1 MGHDK and CDR2 SYGVNS. V lost 4 bases and J 7 bases, leaving 13 bases between the germline ends. The length of the CDR3 is 14 residues. CDR3 sequence: CASSVAIVGGELFF. CDR3 coding DNA: TGTGCCAGCAGTGTGGCAATAGTGGGCGGGGAGCTGTTTTTT.

The chain links TRBV20-1 to TRBJ2-2; the D gene could be TRBD1 or TRBD2 (6 bases each). This CDR3 contains 14 residues. Germline lookup yields CDR1 DFQATT and CDR2 SNEGSKA (reference sequence). Trimming took off 1 base at V and 5 bases at J, with 11 bases between the two ends. The CDR3 spells CSARVLGGTGELFF. In DNA, the CDR3 is TGCAGTGCTAGAGTGCTAGGGGGGACCGGGGAGCTGTTTTTT.

V and J are TRBV6-1 and TRBJ2-3, with a possible D match to TRBD2 (6 bases). The germline CDR1 and CDR2 sequences are MNHNS and SASEGT. This CDR3 region has 14 residues. Trimming pared 7 bases from V and 1 base from J, leaving 12 bases between. The CDR3 bases are TGTGCCAGCACGCGGGACGTTGGCACAGATACGCAGTATTTT. Amino acid sequence: CASTRDVGTDTQYF.

The sample holds a few counts of this clonotype. V and J are TRBV29-1 and TRBJ2-7; D possibly corresponds to TRBD1 (6 bases). Trimming took 7 bases from V and 3 from J, leaving 13 bases between them. This CDR3 comprises 12 residues. Looked up from germline, CDR1 is SQVTM and CDR2 is ANQGSEA. This CDR3 reads CSAWDISYEQYF. CDR3 DNA sequence: TGCAGCGCCTGGGACATAAGCTACGAGCAGTACTTC.

V gene TRBV7-9 combines with J gene TRBJ2-7; TRBD1 matches at 7 bases. The CDR3 runs to 14 residues. V gave up 5 bases and J gave up 5 bases; unmatched junction bases: 9. Germline-derived CDR1 and CDR2 are SEHNR and FQNEAQ (reference sequence). Written as DNA, the CDR3 is TGTGCCAGCAGCCATCCGGACAGGACCCACGAGCAGTACTTC. It translates to CASSHPDRTHEQYF.

Turning to this clonotype: A read error may explain this, as a much larger clone is one base away. This chain joins TRBV6-1 and TRBJ1-5; D possibly corresponds to TRBD1 (5 bases). This CDR3 is 15 amino acids long. CDR1 and CDR2 from the germline V gene are MNHNS and SASEGT. V was shortened by 6 bases and J by 1 base, with 13 bases between the two germline ends. The CDR3 DNA sequence: TGTGCCAGCAGGGTCCAGGGCTCCAGCAATCAGCCCCAGCATTTT. Protein: CASRVQGSSNQPQHF.

A single count supports this clonotype. The chain couples TRBV3-1 to TRBJ1-6; weak D call: TRBD1 (5 bases). V lost 4 bases, J lost 7 bases, and 14 bases lay in between. This CDR3 comprises 15 residues. The germline V gene has CDR1 LGHDT and CDR2 YNNKEL (reference sequence). This CDR3 is CASSPNGGVNSPLHF. The CDR3 DNA reads TGTGCCAGCAGCCCAAACGGAGGGGTCAATTCACCCCTCCACTTT.

The V call is TRBV18, the J call TRBJ1-4; TRBD1 matches at 10 bases. The CDR3 runs 18 residues. V dropped 5 bases and J dropped 6; count of bases not matched to a gene: 15. Germline V gives CDR1 KGHSH, CDR2 LQKENI. The CDR3 loop reads CASSSRPGTGAEDEKLFF. Here the CDR3 DNA reads TGTGCCAGCTCATCTCGTCCCGGGACAGGGGCAGAGGATGAAAAACTGTTTTTT.

The chain has TRBV29-1 and TRBJ1-3; 7 nucleotides match TRBD1. V lost 5 bases and J lost 4; bases outside the gene matches: 8. The CDR3 runs to 14 residues. Germline V gene sequence: CDR1 SQVTM, CDR2 ANQGSEA. CDR3 residues: CSVLETGTGNTIYF. DNA of the CDR3: TGCAGCGTTCTGGAGACAGGGACAGGAAACACCATATATTTT.

As regards this clonotype: One junction end disagrees with the germline gene, perhaps due to a read error. V usage is TRBV6-5 and J usage is TRBJ2-1; no definite D call. This CDR3 has 15 amino acids. In germline, CDR1 is MNHEY, CDR2 SVGAGI. The chain's CDR3 is CASSSPLGEYNEQSF. Written as DNA, the CDR3 is TGTGCCAGCAGTTCTCCCCTTGGAGAATACAATGAGCAGTCCTTC.

This chain connects TRBV5-6 to TRBJ2-7; D is ambiguous. V lost 4 bases to trimming and J lost 4 bases, with 12 bases between them. Germline V CDR1 and CDR2: SGHDT, YYEEEE. This CDR3 region has 13 residues. Written as DNA, the CDR3 is TGTGCCAGCAGCGCCCGGCTCCGGTACGAGCAGTACTTC. Residues: CASSARLRYEQYF.

The V gene is TRBV11-2, the J gene TRBJ2-3, with TRBD2 matching 10 bases. The CDR3 is made up of 18 amino acids. Germline CDR1 and CDR2: SGHAT and FQNNGV. V lost 1 base, J lost 1 base, and 8 bases stayed unmatched. In nucleotides, the CDR3 is TGTGCCAGCAGCTTAGTTCGTCTAGCGGGAGTTGGCACAGATACGCAGTATTTT. This gives the protein CASSLVRLAGVGTDTQYF.

The V call is TRBV20-1, the J call TRBJ2-7; 8 bases are a match to TRBD1. The CDR3 is 11 amino acids. Germline CDR1 is DFQATT and CDR2 is SNEGSKA (reference sequence). The CDR3 loop is CRPGTGYEQYF. The CDR3 DNA is TGCAGACCCGGGACAGGTTACGAGCAGTACTTC.

The J gene is TRBJ2-7, the V gene TRBV20-1, with D tentatively TRBD2 (6 bases). V was shortened by 7 bases and J by 0 bases, with 16 bases between the two germline ends. CDR3 length: 14 residues. Germline CDR1 and CDR2: DFQATT and SNEGSKA (reference sequence). CDR3 sequence: CSVEGGKHSYEQYF. CDR3 nucleotides: TGCAGTGTTGAGGGCGGGAAACACTCCTACGAGCAGTACTTC.

This chain connects TRBV5-5 to TRBJ2-2; possible D gene TRBD2, 6 bases. V lost 0 bases and J lost 5, with 11 bases in between. Germline V gives CDR1 SGHKS, CDR2 YYEKEE (reference sequence). The CDR3 consists of 15 residues. The chain's CDR3 is CASSLGGRLTGELFF. Here the CDR3 DNA reads TGTGCCAGCAGCTTGGGGGGGAGGCTTACCGGGGAGCTGTTTTTT.

A few counts support this clonotype. The genes are TRBV20-1 and TRBJ2-3; D possibly corresponds to TRBD2 (6 bases). V was pared by 7 bases and J by 10 bases, with 15 bases between. CDR1 DFQATT and CDR2 SNEGSKA come from the germline V gene (reference sequence). The CDR3 extends over 11 amino acids. This chain's CDR3 is CSGRWGDSQYF. The CDR3 DNA sequence: TGCAGTGGGCGATGGGGGGATTCGCAGTATTTT.

The V call is TRBV7-6, the J call TRBJ2-3, with 9 bases aligning to TRBD2. Losses at the gene ends were 0 bases for V and 3 bases for J; bases not matched to a gene: 4. The CDR3 covers 16 residues. Germline CDR1 is SGHVS and CDR2 is FNYEAQ. CDR3 sequence reads: CASSLAVAGETDTQYF. The CDR3 DNA follows: TGTGCCAGCAGCTTAGCGGTAGCGGGAGAGACAGATACGCAGTATTTT.

The chain carries TRBV6-5 and TRBJ2-1, with 7 bases that match TRBD1. This CDR3 spans 11 amino acids. Per germline, CDR1 MNHEY and CDR2 SVGAGI. V gave up 3 bases and J gave up 14 bases; unmatched junction bases: 4. The DNA of the CDR3 is TGTGCCAGCAGTTATGGGACAGAAAAGTTCTTC. This sequence encodes CASSYGTEKFF.

The genes are TRBV5-5 and TRBJ1-5; TRBD1 matches at 8 bases. Germline trimming cut 4 bases from V and 5 bases from J; bases unmatched to any gene: 5. This CDR3 comprises 14 residues. CDR1 is SGHKS, CDR2 YYEKEE, per germline (reference sequence). CDR3 protein: CASSLGTGYQPQHF. The CDR3 nucleotides read TGTGCCAGCAGCCTGGGGACAGGTTATCAGCCCCAGCATTTT.